This TCR beta chain derives from a study of blood T cell repertoires in COVID-19. Study in general: The United States, Italy and Spain provided the acute and convalescent COVID-19 samples. Sources were T cells, B-cell-depleted T cells, or PBMCs; the material itself was cDNA or gDNA.

Some clones are missing from TCRdb's copy, which holds only in-frame ones; the method was immunoSEQ multiplex PCR. The sample lists around 130,000 clones, roughly four fifths occurring once. The sample comprised peripheral blood. The source is a human donor in a cohort sampled during active COVID-19.

The CDR3 DNA reads as TGTGCCAGCAGCCTCGAGGGGGCCCGACGCTCTGGAAACACCATATATTTT. Its protein is CASSLEGARRSGNTIYF. J is TRBJ1-3 and V is TRBV7-9; 7 nucleotides match TRBD1. This CDR3 has 17 amino acids. V shed 5 bases and J 0 bases; nucleotides not matched to a gene: 10. Germline V lookup: CDR1 SEHNR, CDR2 FQNEAQ (reference sequence).